This T cell receptor beta chain was captured in a study of blood T cells in healthy people across ages. Germline V lookup: CDR1 MNHNS, CDR2 SASEGT. The CDR3 runs to 15 residues. Trimming removed 2 bases at V and 8 bases at J, with 16 bases between. Donors were systemically healthy Caucasian individuals from Russia aged 6 to 90 years. Per sample, extraction of total RNA gave at least 6 micrograms in every case. The authors ran a second PCR of about 7 to 11 cycles using a sample-barcoded 5' primer and a J-beta primer mix. Every cDNA molecule carried a tag from a template-switch adaptor bearing 12 random nucleotides. From the 5' RACE reads, TCRdb called clonotypes with MiXCR, one entry per CDR3 protein. This table has roughly 1.7 million distinct CDR3 sequences, almost 35% appearing once.

V gene TRBV6-1 combines with J gene TRBJ2-1, with D tentatively TRBD2 (5 bases). Sequenced sample: blood. This clonotype originated in a woman in her twenties or thirties in good health. The CDR3 loop is CASSELGTSRDEQFF. As DNA, the CDR3 is TGTGCCAGCAGTGAACTTGGCACTAGTCGGGATGAGCAGTTCTTC.